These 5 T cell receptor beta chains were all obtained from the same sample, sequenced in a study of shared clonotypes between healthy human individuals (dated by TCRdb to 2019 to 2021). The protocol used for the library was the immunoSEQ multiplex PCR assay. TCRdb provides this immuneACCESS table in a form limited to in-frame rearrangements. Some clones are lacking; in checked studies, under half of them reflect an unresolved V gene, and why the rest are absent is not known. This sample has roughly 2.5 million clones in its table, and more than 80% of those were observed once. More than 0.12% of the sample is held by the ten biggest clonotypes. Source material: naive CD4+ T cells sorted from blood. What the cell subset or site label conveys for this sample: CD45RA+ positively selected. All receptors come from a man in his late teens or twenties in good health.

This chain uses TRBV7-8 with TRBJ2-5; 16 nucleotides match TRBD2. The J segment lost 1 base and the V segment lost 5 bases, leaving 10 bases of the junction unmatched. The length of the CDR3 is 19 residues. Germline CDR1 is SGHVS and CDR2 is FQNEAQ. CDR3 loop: CASSKRPGLAGGIQETQYF. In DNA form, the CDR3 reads TGTGCCAGCAGCAAAAGGCCGGGACTAGCGGGAGGGATCCAAGAGACCCAGTACTTC. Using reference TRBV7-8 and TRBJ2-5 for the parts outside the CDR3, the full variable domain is GAGVSQSPRYKVAKRGQDVALRCDPISGHVSLFWYQQALGQGPEFLTYFQNEAQLDKSGLPSDRFFAERPEGSVSTLKIQRTQQEDSAVYLCASSKRPGLAGGIQETQYFGPGTRLLVL.

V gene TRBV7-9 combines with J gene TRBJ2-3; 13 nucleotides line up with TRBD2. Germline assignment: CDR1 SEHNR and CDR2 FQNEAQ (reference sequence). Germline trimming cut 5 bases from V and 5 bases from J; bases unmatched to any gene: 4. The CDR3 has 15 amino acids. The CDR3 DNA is TGTGCCAGCAGCAGGACTAGCGGGAGTGGAGATACGCAGTATTTT. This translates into CASSRTSGSGDTQYF.

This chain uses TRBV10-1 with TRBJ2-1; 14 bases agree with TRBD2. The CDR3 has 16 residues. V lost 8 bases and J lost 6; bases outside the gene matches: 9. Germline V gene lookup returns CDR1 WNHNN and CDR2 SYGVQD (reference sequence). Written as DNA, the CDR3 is TGCGCCAGCTTCCCAGGGGGACTAGCGGGGGTCAATGAGCAGTTCTTC. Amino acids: CASFPGGLAGVNEQFF.

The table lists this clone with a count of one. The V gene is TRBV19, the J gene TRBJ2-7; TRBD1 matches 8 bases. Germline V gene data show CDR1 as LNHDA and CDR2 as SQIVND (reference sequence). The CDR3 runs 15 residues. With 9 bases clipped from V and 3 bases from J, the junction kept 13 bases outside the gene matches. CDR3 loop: CASNQGGTGFYEQYF. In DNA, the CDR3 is TGTGCCAGCAACCAGGGCGGGACAGGCTTCTACGAGCAGTACTTC.

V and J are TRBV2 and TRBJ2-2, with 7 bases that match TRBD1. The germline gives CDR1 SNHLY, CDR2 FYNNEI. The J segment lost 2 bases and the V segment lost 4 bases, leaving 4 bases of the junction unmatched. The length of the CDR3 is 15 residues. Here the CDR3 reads CASSAWDSNTGELFF. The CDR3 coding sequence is TGTGCCAGCAGTGCCTGGGACAGCAACACCGGGGAGCTGTTTTTT.